The TCR beta chain described here comes from a study of blood T cell repertoires in COVID-19. Background on the study: Specimens from acute and convalescent COVID-19 originated in the United States, Italy and Spain. Sources were T cells, B-cell-depleted T cells, or PBMCs; the material itself was cDNA or gDNA.

CDR3 length: 15 residues. With 0 bases removed from V and 6 bases from J, the gap between germline ends came to 16 bases. CDR1 and CDR2 (germline): SGDLS, YYNGEE. As handled by the study authors: Quantification of nucleated cells was approximated via reference gene primer amplification. Repertoires were generated with immunoSEQ multiplex PCR, while TCRdb's copy carries only in-frame clones and drops some. D and trimming come from the DNA, and the V and J calls and clone size come from that table. Altogether about 170,000 clones are present, less than 90% being singletons, with the ten largest covering approximately 11%.

Sample: peripheral blood. V gene TRBV9 combines with J gene TRBJ2-7; a possible D gene is TRBD1 (6 bases). This clonotype was obtained from an older woman with COVID-19, enrolled during active disease. CDR3 loop: CASSVGQVPAGEQYF. CDR3 nucleotide sequence: TGTGCCAGCAGCGTAGGACAGGTCCCGGCGGGCGAGCAGTACTTC.